The source of this TCR beta chain is a study of cytomegalovirus exposure and HLA in healthy donors. In regard to this clone: Its antigen is currently unknown.

Study-level results: High specificity and sensitivity for cytomegalovirus status were reported for the classifier.

This CDR3 is built from 14 residues. Germline V gives CDR1 MNHEY, CDR2 SVGAGI. V shed 6 bases and J shed 2 bases, with 12 bases lying between them. The PCR made use of 60 Vbeta and 13 Jbeta primers. The method was immunoSEQ multiplex PCR; TCRdb's version includes in-frame clones alone and lacks a portion of them. The sample includes approximately 98,000 clones, around 80% of them seen just once. The specimen sequenced was PBMCs. The V gene is TRBV6-5, the J gene TRBJ2-3; a weak D match, TRBD2 (6 bases). The source of this sequence is a man between 18 and 35 years old in good health and CMV-seropositive. Here the CDR3 reads CASRRRGYTDTQYF. CDR3 bases: TGTGCCAGCAGAAGGAGGGGATACACAGATACGCAGTATTTT.